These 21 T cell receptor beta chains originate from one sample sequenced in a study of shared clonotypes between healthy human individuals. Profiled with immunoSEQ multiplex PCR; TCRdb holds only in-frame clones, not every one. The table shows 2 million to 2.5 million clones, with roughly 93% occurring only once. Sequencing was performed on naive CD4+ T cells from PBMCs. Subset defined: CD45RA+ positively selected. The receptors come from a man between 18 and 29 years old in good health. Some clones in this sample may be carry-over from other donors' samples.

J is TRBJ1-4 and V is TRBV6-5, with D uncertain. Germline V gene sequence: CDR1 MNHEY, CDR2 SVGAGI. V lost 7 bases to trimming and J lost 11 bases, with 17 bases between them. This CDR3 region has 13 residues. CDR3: CASTPWPGEKLFF. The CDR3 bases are TGTGCCAGCACACCGTGGCCCGGGGAGAAACTGTTTTTT.

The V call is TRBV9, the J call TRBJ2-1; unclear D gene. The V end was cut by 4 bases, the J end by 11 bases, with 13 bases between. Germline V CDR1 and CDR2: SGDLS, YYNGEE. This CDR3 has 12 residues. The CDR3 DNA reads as TGTGCCAGCAGCCTACCGGAGACCCAGCAGTTCTTC. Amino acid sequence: CASSLPETQQFF.

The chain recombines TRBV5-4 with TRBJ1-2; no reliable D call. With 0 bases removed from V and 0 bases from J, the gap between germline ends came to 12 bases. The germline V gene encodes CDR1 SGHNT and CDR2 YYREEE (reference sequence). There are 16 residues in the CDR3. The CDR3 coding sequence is TGTGCCAGCAGCTTGGGTGTAGCGCCTACTAACTATGGCTACACCTTC. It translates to CASSLGVAPTNYGYTF.

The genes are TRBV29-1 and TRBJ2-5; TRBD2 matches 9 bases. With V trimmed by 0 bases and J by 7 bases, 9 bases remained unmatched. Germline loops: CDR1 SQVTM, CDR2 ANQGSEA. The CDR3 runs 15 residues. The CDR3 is CSVEERSGRPSTQYF. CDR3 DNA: TGCAGCGTTGAAGAGCGGAGCGGGAGGCCATCGACCCAGTACTTC.

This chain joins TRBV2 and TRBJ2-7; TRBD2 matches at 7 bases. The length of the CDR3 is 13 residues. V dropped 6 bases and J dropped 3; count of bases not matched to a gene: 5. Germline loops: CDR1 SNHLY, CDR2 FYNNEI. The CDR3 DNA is TGTGCCAGCAGACGGGGAGGGGTCTACGAGCAGTACTTC. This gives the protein CASRRGGVYEQYF.

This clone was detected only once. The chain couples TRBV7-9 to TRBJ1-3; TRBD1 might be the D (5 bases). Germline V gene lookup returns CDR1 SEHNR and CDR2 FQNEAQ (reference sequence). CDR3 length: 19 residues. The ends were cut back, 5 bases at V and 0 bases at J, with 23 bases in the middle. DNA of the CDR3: TGTGCCAGCAGCCCGTATCGTACGGCCGGGACCCTCTCTGGAAACACCATATATTTT. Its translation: CASSPYRTAGTLSGNTIYF.

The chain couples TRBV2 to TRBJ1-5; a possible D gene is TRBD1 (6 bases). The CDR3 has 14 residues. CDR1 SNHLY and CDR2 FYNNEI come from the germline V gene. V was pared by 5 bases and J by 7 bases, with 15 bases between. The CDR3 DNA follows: TGTGCCAGCAGTACGACAGGCGGTATCCAGCCCCAGCATTTT. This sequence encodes CASSTTGGIQPQHF.

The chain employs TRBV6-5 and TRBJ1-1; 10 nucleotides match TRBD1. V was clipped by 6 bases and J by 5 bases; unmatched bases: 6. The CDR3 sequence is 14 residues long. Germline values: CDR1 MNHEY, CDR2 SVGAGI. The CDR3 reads CASSRGQGLTEAFF. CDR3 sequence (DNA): TGTGCCAGCAGCCGGGGACAGGGGCTAACTGAAGCTTTCTTT.

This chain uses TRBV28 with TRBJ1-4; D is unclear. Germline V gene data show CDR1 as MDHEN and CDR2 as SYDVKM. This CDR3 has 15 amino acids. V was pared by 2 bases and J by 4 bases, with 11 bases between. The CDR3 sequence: CASSLGTEFNEKLFF. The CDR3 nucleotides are TGTGCCAGCAGTTTAGGAACAGAGTTTAATGAAAAACTGTTTTTT.

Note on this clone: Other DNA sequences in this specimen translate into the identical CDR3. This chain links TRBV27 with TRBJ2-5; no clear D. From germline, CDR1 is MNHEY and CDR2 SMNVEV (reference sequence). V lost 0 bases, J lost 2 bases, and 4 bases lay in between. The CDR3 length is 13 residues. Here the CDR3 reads CASSLSYQETQYF. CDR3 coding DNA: TGTGCCAGCAGTTTATCCTATCAAGAGACCCAGTACTTC.

CDR3 residues: CASRRGSATDTQYF. The CDR3 DNA follows: TGTGCCAGCAGGAGGGGGTCCGCAACAGATACGCAGTATTTT. The chain uses TRBV25-1 and TRBJ2-3; perhaps TRBD1 as D (6 bases). The V end was cut by 6 bases, the J end by 3 bases, with 13 bases between. The CDR3 length is 14 residues. Germline V CDR1 and CDR2: MGHDK, SYGVNS. Full variable domain (remainder filled in from reference TRBV25-1 and TRBJ2-3): EADIYQTPRYLVIGTGKKITLECSQTMGHDKMYWYQQDPGMELHLIHYSYGVNSTEKGDLSSESTVSRIRTEHFPLTLESARPSHTSQYLCASRRGSATDTQYFGPGTRLTVL.

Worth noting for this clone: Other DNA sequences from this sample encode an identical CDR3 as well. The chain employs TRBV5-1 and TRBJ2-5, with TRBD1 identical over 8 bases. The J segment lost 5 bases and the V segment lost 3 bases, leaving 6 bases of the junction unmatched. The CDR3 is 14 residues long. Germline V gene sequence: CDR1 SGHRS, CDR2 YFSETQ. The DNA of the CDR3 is TGCGCCAGCAGCTCGCAGGGGGCGGGGGAGACCCAGTACTTC. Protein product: CASSSQGAGETQYF.

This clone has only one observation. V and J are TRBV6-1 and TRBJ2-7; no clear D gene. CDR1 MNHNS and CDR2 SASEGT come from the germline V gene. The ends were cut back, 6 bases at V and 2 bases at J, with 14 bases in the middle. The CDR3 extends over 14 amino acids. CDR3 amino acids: CASRARRRPYEQYF. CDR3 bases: TGTGCCAGCAGGGCACGACGGCGACCCTACGAGCAGTACTTC.

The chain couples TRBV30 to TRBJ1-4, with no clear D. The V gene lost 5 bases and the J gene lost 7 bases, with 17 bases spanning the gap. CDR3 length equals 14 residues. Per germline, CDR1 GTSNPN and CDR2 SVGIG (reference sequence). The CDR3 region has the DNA TGTGCCTGGGGCTTAGGAGGGTCGGGTGAAAAACTGTTTTTT. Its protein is CAWGLGGSGEKLFF.

The CDR3 is CASSSDMYTEAFF. DNA for the CDR3: TGTGCCAGCAGCTCGGACATGTACACTGAAGCTTTCTTT. V and J are TRBV6-5 and TRBJ1-1; D is possibly TRBD1 (5 bases). V gave up 6 bases and J gave up 3 bases, with 11 bases separating them. This CDR3 contains 13 residues. The germline CDR1 and CDR2 sequences are MNHEY and SVGAGI.

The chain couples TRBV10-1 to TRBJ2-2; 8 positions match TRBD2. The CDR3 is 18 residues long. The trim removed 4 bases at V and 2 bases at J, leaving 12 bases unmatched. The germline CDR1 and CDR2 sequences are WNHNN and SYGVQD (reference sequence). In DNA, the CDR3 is TGCGCCAGCAGTGGCCCCAGGGGAGCGGGGGAAAACACCGGGGAGCTGTTTTTT. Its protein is CASSGPRGAGENTGELFF.

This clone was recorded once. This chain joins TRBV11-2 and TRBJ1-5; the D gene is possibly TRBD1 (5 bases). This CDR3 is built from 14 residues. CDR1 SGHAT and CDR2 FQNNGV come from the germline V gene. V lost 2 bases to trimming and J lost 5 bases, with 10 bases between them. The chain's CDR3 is CASSLQGNHQPQHF. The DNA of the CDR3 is TGTGCCAGCAGCTTACAGGGTAATCATCAGCCCCAGCATTTT.

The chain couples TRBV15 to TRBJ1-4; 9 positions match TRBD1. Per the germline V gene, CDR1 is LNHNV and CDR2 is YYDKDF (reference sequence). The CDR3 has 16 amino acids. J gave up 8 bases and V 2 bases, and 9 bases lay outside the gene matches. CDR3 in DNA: TGTGCCACCAGCAGACATCCGGGACAGGGTGAAGAAAAACTGTTTTTT. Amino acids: CATSRHPGQGEEKLFF.

CDR3 sequence (DNA): TGTGCCAGCAGCTTTGGAGGGACAGGGTATGTGGAGCAGTTCTTC. Its translation: CASSFGGTGYVEQFF. The V and J genes are TRBV7-8 and TRBJ2-1; 9 positions agree with TRBD1. V was pared by 3 bases and J by 10 bases, with 10 bases of the junction left unmatched. CDR1 and CDR2 (germline): SGHVS, FQNEAQ. This CDR3 region has 15 residues.

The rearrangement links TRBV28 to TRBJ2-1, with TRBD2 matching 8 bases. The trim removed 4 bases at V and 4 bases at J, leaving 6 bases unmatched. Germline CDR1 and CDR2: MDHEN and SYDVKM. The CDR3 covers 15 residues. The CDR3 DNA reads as TGTGCCAGCAGTTCAACCGGGACTAGATACAATGAGCAGTTCTTC. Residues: CASSSTGTRYNEQFF.

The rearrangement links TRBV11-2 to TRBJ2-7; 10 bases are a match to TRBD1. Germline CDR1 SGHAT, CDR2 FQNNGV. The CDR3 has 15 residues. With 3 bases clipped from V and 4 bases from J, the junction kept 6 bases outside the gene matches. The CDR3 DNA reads TGTGCCAGCAGCTTTGGGACAGGGGACTGGTACGAGCAGTACTTC. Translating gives CASSFGTGDWYEQYF.